A single sample gave rise to the 29 T cell receptor beta chains below, sequenced in a study of cytomegalovirus exposure and HLA in healthy donors. Primers for the PCR totalled 60 Vbeta and 13 Jbeta. TCRdb keeps only in-frame clones here, not all; method: immunoSEQ multiplex PCR. The data contain 150,000 to 200,000 clones, roughly 82% of them singletons. The sample was PBMCs. These receptor sequences come from a man aged 50 to 59 in good health and CMV-seropositive.

The table lists this clone with a few counts. The chain uses TRBV2 and TRBJ2-7; the D gene is possibly TRBD2 (6 bases). Trimming pared 2 bases from V and 3 bases from J, leaving 14 bases between. The germline CDR1 and CDR2 sequences are SNHLY and FYNNEI. This CDR3 contains 15 residues. CDR3 nucleotide sequence: TGTGCCAGCAGTGAAATATCGCAGGGAGGCTACGAGCAGTACTTC. This encodes CASSEISQGGYEQYF.

This clone has just one count. The chain recombines TRBV5-5 with TRBJ2-1, with 12 positions matching TRBD2. The CDR3 runs 17 residues. The germline V gene encodes CDR1 SGHKS and CDR2 YYEKEE (reference sequence). V shed 3 bases and J 9 bases; nucleotides not matched to a gene: 13. The chain's CDR3 is CASSYSPSGRAGSEQFF. CDR3 in DNA: TGTGCCAGCAGCTATTCGCCTAGCGGGAGGGCCGGTAGTGAGCAGTTCTTC. The variable domain in full, with the rest retrieved from reference TRBV5-5 and TRBJ2-1, is DAGVTQSPTHLIKTRGQQVTLRCSPISGHKSVSWYQQVLGQGPQFIFQYYEKEERGRGNFPDRFSARQFPNYSSELNVNALLLGDSALYLCASSYSPSGRAGSEQFFGPGTRLTVL.

The chain links TRBV29-1 to TRBJ1-6, with D possibly matching TRBD1 (6 bases). V dropped 6 bases and J dropped 7 bases, with 13 bases sitting between them. Germline V gene data show CDR1 as SQVTM and CDR2 as ANQGSEA. This CDR3 spans 13 amino acids. The CDR3: CSVGDRTNSPLHF. The DNA of the CDR3 is TGCAGCGTGGGAGACAGGACCAATTCACCCCTCCACTTT.

The chain employs TRBV5-1 and TRBJ1-1; D remains unclear. This CDR3 comprises 13 residues. V lost 2 bases to trimming and J lost 4 bases, with 9 bases between them. Per the germline V gene, CDR1 is SGHRS and CDR2 is YFSETQ. The CDR3 nucleotides read TGCGCCAGCAGCTTCATGGGGAGCACTGAAGCTTTCTTT. The encoded protein is CASSFMGSTEAFF.

Here the CDR3 reads CASSVESSYEQYF. In nucleotides, the CDR3 is TGTGCCAGCAGCGTAGAAAGCTCCTACGAGCAGTACTTC. The chain is built from TRBV6-1 and TRBJ2-7; D gene uncertain. There are 13 residues in the CDR3. V dropped 6 bases and J dropped 0 bases, with 9 bases sitting between them. The germline CDR1 and CDR2 sequences are MNHNS and SASEGT.

V is TRBV18 and J is TRBJ2-7, with D uncertain. The V end lost 3 bases, the J end lost 2 bases, and 8 bases lay between the germline ends. CDR1 KGHSH and CDR2 LQKENI come from the germline V gene. The CDR3 has 13 amino acids. The CDR3 sequence is CASSPGSPYEQYF. CDR3 nucleotides: TGTGCCAGCTCACCGGGTAGCCCCTACGAGCAGTACTTC.

This rearrangement joins TRBV5-1 to TRBJ2-5; maybe TRBD1 (5 bases). Germline CDR1 SGHRS, CDR2 YFSETQ. There are 15 residues in the CDR3. Trimming stripped 4 bases from V and 2 bases from J, with 15 bases between. The CDR3 DNA reads as TGCGCCAGCAGCGCCCCTGGGGCGGCGCAAGAGACCCAGTACTTC. It specifies CASSAPGAAQETQYF.

The CDR3 nucleotides read TGTGCCAGCAGTTCCCGACAGGGGGGTCAGCCCCAGCATTTT. Its translation: CASSSRQGGQPQHF. The rearrangement uses TRBV27 and TRBJ1-5, with 9 nucleotides matching TRBD1. This CDR3 comprises 14 residues. Germline V gene data show CDR1 as MNHEY and CDR2 as SMNVEV (reference sequence). Trimming cost V 4 bases and J 6 bases; bases outside gene matches: 4.

This chain links TRBV27 with TRBJ2-1; 7 nucleotides align to TRBD1. The CDR3 contains 14 residues. In germline, CDR1 is MNHEY, CDR2 SMNVEV (reference sequence). Trimming cost V 2 bases and J 2 bases; bases outside gene matches: 0. The CDR3 nucleotides read TGTGCCAGCAGTTTAGACAGGGCCTACAATGAGCAGTTCTTC. This translates into CASSLDRAYNEQFF.

The gene calls are TRBV6-5 and TRBJ2-5; 8 nucleotides align to TRBD1. This CDR3 region has 13 residues. The J segment lost 4 bases and the V segment lost 6 bases, leaving 4 bases of the junction unmatched. Germline V CDR1 and CDR2: MNHEY, SVGAGI. The CDR3 region has the DNA TGTGCCAGCAGGATGACAGGGGCAGAGACCCAGTACTTC. This sequence encodes CASRMTGAETQYF.

The V and J genes are TRBV7-9 and TRBJ1-2; no reliable D call. CDR3 length: 15 residues. CDR1 and CDR2 from the germline V gene are SEHNR and FQNEAQ (reference sequence). V was clipped by 1 base and J by 8 bases, with 17 bases between them. CDR3 nucleotides: TGTGCCAGCAGCTTAGGAGGAGGGCCAATATGGGGCTACACCTTC. Amino acid sequence: CASSLGGGPIWGYTF. The variable domain in full, with the rest retrieved from reference TRBV7-9 and TRBJ1-2, is DTGVSQNPRHKITKRGQNVTFRCDPISEHNRLYWYRQTLGQGPEFLTYFQNEAQLEKSRLLSDRFSAERPKGSFSTLEIQRTEQGDSAMYLCASSLGGGPIWGYTFGSGTRLTVV.

The V and J genes are TRBV27 and TRBJ1-5; D ambiguous. Germline lookup yields CDR1 MNHEY and CDR2 SMNVEV (reference sequence). V was cut by 6 bases and J by 0 bases, with 12 bases left in between. CDR3 length: 15 amino acids. DNA of the CDR3: TGTGCCAGCAGCCCCACGCAGTATAGCAATCAGCCCCAGCATTTT. Amino acids: CASSPTQYSNQPQHF.

The CDR3 reads CASSHGGGRSIEQYF. CDR3 nucleotide sequence: TGTGCCAGTAGCCACGGGGGGGGACGGAGTATCGAGCAGTACTTC. The rearrangement links TRBV19 to TRBJ2-7, with 8 bases lining up with TRBD2. The CDR3 loop spans 15 amino acids. The V gene end was trimmed by 6 bases and the J gene end by 6 bases; junction bases not matched to a gene: 13. In germline, CDR1 is LNHDA, CDR2 SQIVND (reference sequence).

The V gene is TRBV6-1, the J gene TRBJ1-5; D is uncertain. With 2 bases removed from V and 6 bases from J, the gap between germline ends came to 14 bases. The CDR3 has 15 amino acids. From germline, CDR1 is MNHNS and CDR2 SASEGT. For the CDR3, the DNA is TGTGCCAGCAGTGAATATGGAGGGAATAGTCAGCCCCAGCATTTT. As protein: CASSEYGGNSQPQHF.

A few counts support this clone. The CDR3 region has the DNA TGTGCCATCAGTGAGGGGGGGACCGGCTACACCTTC. Translating gives CAISEGGTGYTF. This chain joins TRBV10-3 and TRBJ1-2; tentative D call: TRBD1 (5 bases). V shed 2 bases and J shed 8 bases, with 9 bases lying between them. The germline gives CDR1 ENHRY, CDR2 SYGVKD. The CDR3 is 12 residues long.

This chain uses TRBV6-1 with TRBJ2-5, with D unclear. The last part of the DNA fits TRBJ2-7 better; the J call may be wrong. This CDR3 is 14 amino acids long. Looked up from germline, CDR1 is MNHNS and CDR2 is SASEGT. The CDR3 loop reads CASSVGSYHYEQYF. CDR3 in DNA: TGTGCCAGCAGTGTAGGCAGCTACCACTACGAGCAGTACTTC.

CDR3 coding DNA: TGCGCCAGCAGCTTCGGGCAGGGGCTGGTACTTGGCTACACCTTC. The encoded protein is CASSFGQGLVLGYTF. The chain has TRBV5-1 and TRBJ1-2; perhaps TRBD1 as D (6 bases). Germline V CDR1 and CDR2: SGHRS, YFSETQ. This CDR3 contains 15 residues. Deletions cut 2 bases from V and 7 bases from J, with 18 bases between. Looking up the rest from reference TRBV5-1 and TRBJ1-2 gives the full variable domain: KAGVTQTPRYLIKTRGQQVTLSCSPISGHRSVSWYQQTPGQGLQFLFEYFSETQRNKGNFPGRFSGRQFSNSRSEMNVSTLELGDSALYLCASSFGQGLVLGYTFGSGTRLTVV.

The V gene is TRBV7-2, the J gene TRBJ2-5, with TRBD2 identical over 8 bases. CDR3 length: 15 amino acids. Per the germline V gene, CDR1 is SGHTA and CDR2 is FQGNSA. V shed 5 bases and J 5 bases; nucleotides not matched to a gene: 10. Here the CDR3 DNA reads TGTGCCAGCAGCCCGCGGACTAGCCTAAGGGAGACCCAGTACTTC. Its translation is CASSPRTSLRETQYF.

The rearrangement uses TRBV19 and TRBJ2-5; 7 nucleotides align to TRBD1. The length of the CDR3 is 14 residues. V lost 4 bases and J lost 5; bases outside the gene matches: 7. CDR1 LNHDA and CDR2 SQIVND come from the germline V gene (reference sequence). CDR3 DNA sequence: TGTGCCAGTAGTACAGGACAGGTCTGGGAGACCCAGTACTTC. It translates to CASSTGQVWETQYF.

J is TRBJ2-5 and V is TRBV2, with TRBD1 matching over 7 bases. Germline V gene sequence: CDR1 SNHLY, CDR2 FYNNEI. The CDR3 is made up of 14 amino acids. V lost 10 bases and J lost 5; bases outside the gene matches: 13. The CDR3 here is CAIVGTVKWETQYF. The CDR3 nucleotides are TGTGCCATAGTCGGGACAGTGAAATGGGAGACCCAGTACTTC. Combining the CDR3 with reference TRBV2 and TRBJ2-5 gives the whole variable domain EPEVTQTPSHQVTQMGQEVILRCVPISNHLYFYWYRQILGQKVEFLVSFYNNEISEKSEIFDDQFSVERPDGSNFTLKIRSTKLEDSAMYFCAIVGTVKWETQYFGPGTRLLVL.

V usage is TRBV2 and J usage is TRBJ1-4; perhaps TRBD1 as D (5 bases). Trimming removed 2 bases at V and 1 base at J, with 17 bases between. The CDR3 loop spans 18 amino acids. Germline-derived CDR1 and CDR2 are SNHLY and FYNNEI. The CDR3 loop is CASSELRDGTLTNEKLFF. DNA for the CDR3: TGTGCCAGCAGTGAACTACGGGACGGGACTTTAACTAATGAAAAACTGTTTTTT. Looking up the rest from reference TRBV2 and TRBJ1-4 gives the full variable domain: EPEVTQTPSHQVTQMGQEVILRCVPISNHLYFYWYRQILGQKVEFLVSFYNNEISEKSEIFDDQFSVERPDGSNFTLKIRSTKLEDSAMYFCASSELRDGTLTNEKLFFGSGTQLSVL.

V and J are TRBV5-5 and TRBJ1-5; TRBD1 aligns across 7 bases. CDR1 is SGHKS and CDR2 is YYEKEE in the germline V gene (reference sequence). J gave up 4 bases and V 0 bases, and 4 bases lay outside the gene matches. The CDR3 extends over 15 amino acids. The CDR3: CASSLVRDRNQPQHF. DNA for the CDR3: TGTGCCAGCAGCTTGGTCAGGGACAGAAATCAGCCCCAGCATTTT.

This chain links TRBV5-1 with TRBJ2-3; 11 nucleotides match TRBD1. Losses at the gene ends were 5 bases for V and 1 base for J; bases not matched to a gene: 12. CDR1 and CDR2 (germline): SGHRS, YFSETQ. The CDR3 has 18 amino acids. The CDR3 DNA is TGCGCCAGCAGTATACCGGGACAGGGGGGTTTGGGCACAGATACGCAGTATTTT. This translates into CASSIPGQGGLGTDTQYF.

The J gene is TRBJ1-2, the V gene TRBV6-5, with D perhaps matching TRBD1 (6 bases). The CDR3 runs 13 residues. CDR1 is MNHEY and CDR2 is SVGAGI in the germline V gene. Trimming took off 5 bases at V and 8 bases at J, with 15 bases between the two ends. The CDR3 here is CASSLLEGGGYTF. CDR3 coding DNA: TGTGCCAGCAGTCTTCTGGAGGGGGGGGGCTACACCTTC.

J is TRBJ2-5 and V is TRBV21-1; TRBD1, the table's D call, lacks a check against the DNA. TRBV21-1 is flagged as a pseudogene. CDR3 length: 15 residues. CDR3 residues: CASSKWYRVQETQYF. The DNA of the CDR3 is TGTGCCAGCAGCAAATGGTACAGGGTCCAAGAGACCCAGTACTTC.

The rearrangement links TRBV18 to TRBJ2-7, with 12 bases that match TRBD1. This CDR3 has 13 amino acids. V lost 10 bases to trimming and J lost 6 bases; unmatched junction nucleotides: 7. Germline CDR1 KGHSH, CDR2 LQKENI. The CDR3 loop is CATKGQGAPEQYF. The CDR3, as DNA: TGTGCCACCAAGGGACAGGGGGCGCCCGAGCAGTACTTC.

The chain is built from TRBV10-3 and TRBJ1-2; D ambiguous. The CDR3 spans 13 residues. Looked up from germline, CDR1 is ENHRY and CDR2 is SYGVKD. V lost 0 bases and J 8 bases, leaving 10 bases between the germline ends. The CDR3 bases are TGTGCCATCAGTGAGTCTGGCCGACTAGGCTACACCTTC. Translated, it gives CAISESGRLGYTF.

V usage is TRBV4-1 and J usage is TRBJ1-1; perhaps TRBD1 as D (6 bases). CDR1 MGHRA and CDR2 YSYEKL come from the germline V gene. The CDR3 runs 15 residues. Trimming pared 3 bases from V and 7 bases from J, leaving 18 bases between. Here the CDR3 reads CASSHPAAGEDEAFF. As DNA, the CDR3 is TGCGCCAGCAGCCACCCTGCTGCAGGGGAAGATGAAGCTTTCTTT.

This clone was counted only a few times. This chain joins TRBV9 and TRBJ2-1; D is unresolved. CDR1 and CDR2 (germline): SGDLS, YYNGEE. CDR3 size: 14 residues. Trimming pared 0 bases from V and 8 bases from J, leaving 12 bases between. The CDR3 DNA reads TGTGCCAGCAGCGTAGGAAGTAGCCGCGATGAGCAGTTCTTC. Amino acids: CASSVGSSRDEQFF.